The 20 T cell receptor beta chains below come from one sample, sequenced in a study of CD8 T cells in ankylosing spondylitis. TCRdb analysed the 5' RACE reads with MiXCR anew, one entry per CDR3 protein. The sample includes under 200,000 distinct CDR3 sequences, around 10% of them seen just once. Sequencing used blood, either unsorted or a sorted T cell fraction (not recorded which). Source of these receptors: a male donor with ankylosing spondylitis or in good health (not recorded which).

This clonotype was detected ten times or more. This sequence joins TRBV4-3 and TRBJ2-3, with 8 bases aligning to TRBD2. After removal of 1 base from V and 2 bases from J, the junction contained 2 bases not matched to a gene. CDR3 size: 15 residues. In germline, CDR1 is LGHNA, CDR2 YSLEER. CDR3 coding DNA: TGCGCCAGCAGCCAAGGGCGGGGGGACACAGATACGCAGTATTTT. This translates into CASSQGRGDTDTQYF.

This clonotype was counted between two and nine times. CDR3 residues: CASSFGTEYEQYF. The CDR3 DNA is TGTGCCAGCAGTTTCGGGACAGAATACGAGCAGTACTTC. This sequence joins TRBV12-3 or TRBV12-4 and TRBJ2-7; 7 bases align to TRBD1. The CDR3 has 13 residues. With V trimmed by 3 bases and J by 4 bases, 3 bases remained unmatched.

This clonotype was seen many times. This sequence joins TRBV7-2 and TRBJ1-4; no clear D gene. CDR3 length: 15 amino acids. Germline V lookup: CDR1 SGHTA, CDR2 FQGNSA. Trimming cost V 1 base and J 4 bases, with 10 bases left between them. CDR3 coding DNA: TGTGCCAGCAGCTTAGACGGCCGGAGTAATGAAAAACTGTTTTTT. This translates into CASSLDGRSNEKLFF.

This clonotype was counted at least ten times. The chain has TRBV6-1 and TRBJ2-7, with TRBD1 matching 7 bases. The junction had 5 bases not matched to a gene; V was cut back by 6 bases and J by 3 bases. Germline-derived CDR1 and CDR2 are MNHNS and SASEGT. This CDR3 is built from 13 residues. The CDR3 region is CASSLDRDYEQYF. For the CDR3, the DNA is TGTGCCAGCAGCCTAGACAGGGACTACGAGCAGTACTTC.

About this clonotype itself: Since a much larger clone is just one base distant, this may be a read error. CDR3 amino acids: CSASVAQEQYF. Written as DNA, the CDR3 is TGCAGCGCCTCCGTGGCCCAAGAGCAGTACTTC. This chain links TRBV29-1 with TRBJ2-7, with no clear D. Germline lookup yields CDR1 SQVTM and CDR2 ANQGSEA. The CDR3 has 11 residues. Deletions cut 7 bases from V and 7 bases from J, with 14 bases between.

Only a few counts were recorded for this clonotype. The rearrangement joins TRBV6-1 to TRBJ2-3; D possibly uses TRBD1 or TRBD2 (5 bases each). CDR1 and CDR2 (germline): MNHNS, SASEGT. The germline V and J ends were trimmed by 5 bases and 5 bases, with 17 bases remaining between them. This CDR3 comprises 15 residues. In DNA, the CDR3 is TGTGCCAGCAGTATCCGGGGCCCCCGGGAAGATACGCAGTATTTT. This codes for CASSIRGPREDTQYF.

The chain recombines TRBV11-2 with TRBJ2-1; 10 bases are a match to TRBD1. After removal of 0 bases from V and 5 bases from J, the junction contained 4 bases not matched to a gene. The CDR3 extends over 16 amino acids. Germline V gives CDR1 SGHAT, CDR2 FQNNGV. DNA for the CDR3: TGTGCCAGCAGCTTAGATCTAGGGACAGGGGACAATGAGCAGTTCTTC. Translating it yields CASSLDLGTGDNEQFF.

This chain connects TRBV18 to TRBJ2-3; D call uncertain. The CDR3 sequence is 16 residues long. Germline-derived CDR1 and CDR2 are KGHSH and LQKENI. V was clipped by 2 bases and J by 2 bases, with 14 bases between them. The CDR3 DNA sequence: TGTGCCAGCTCACCATCGGTGCTCCGGAACACAGATACGCAGTATTTT. Translated: CASSPSVLRNTDTQYF. Full variable domain (remainder filled in from reference TRBV18 and TRBJ2-3): NAGVMQNPRHLVRRRGQEARLRCSPMKGHSHVYWYRQLPEEGLKFMVYLQKENIIDESGMPKERFSAEFPKEGPSILRIQQVVRGDSAAYFCASSPSVLRNTDTQYFGPGTRLTVL.

This clonotype was counted at least ten times. The chain uses TRBV7-7 and TRBJ2-2, with D unclear. Germline CDR1 SSHAT, CDR2 FNYEAQ (reference sequence). There are 15 residues in the CDR3. Trimming pared 5 bases from V and 0 bases from J, leaving 10 bases between. The CDR3 reads CASSPRLANTGELFF. CDR3 DNA sequence: TGTGCCAGCAGCCCTCGGCTAGCGAACACCGGGGAGCTGTTTTTT.

This clonotype was recorded many times. The rearrangement links TRBV4-2 to TRBJ2-7; a weak D match, TRBD2 (7 bases). Trimming left V 0 bases short and J 9 bases short, with 21 bases between. The germline CDR1 and CDR2 sequences are LGHNA and YNFKEQ. The CDR3 has 16 residues. The CDR3 loop is CASSQDPGRGGGGQYF. In DNA form, the CDR3 reads TGTGCCAGCAGCCAAGATCCGGGCAGGGGCGGCGGGGGGCAGTACTTC.

This clonotype was counted at least ten times. The chain uses TRBV20-1 and TRBJ1-4; D is possibly TRBD1 (5 bases). V lost 5 bases, J lost 0 bases, and 13 bases lay in between. Germline V gene sequence: CDR1 DFQATT, CDR2 SNEGSKA (reference sequence). The CDR3 contains 15 residues. CDR3 coding DNA: TGCAGTGCTTGGACACCAGGTGCAACTAATGAAAAACTGTTTTTT. Protein sequence: CSAWTPGATNEKLFF.

This clonotype was detected ten times or more. At one of its ends the junction is not consistent with the germline gene, which may arise from a read error. CDR3 protein: CASNLQGYYGYTF. CDR3 sequence (DNA): TGTGCCAGCAACTTACAGGGTTACTATGGCTACACCTTC. J is TRBJ1-2 and V is TRBV7-9; the D gene is possibly TRBD1 (6 bases). The CDR3 runs to 13 residues. The V gene's germline CDR1 is SEHNR and CDR2 FQNEAQ (reference sequence).

The gene calls are TRBV3-1 and TRBJ2-7, with D possibly being TRBD1 or TRBD2 (5 bases each). The CDR3 sequence is 16 residues long. V was cut by 1 base and J by 7 bases, with 20 bases left in between. CDR1 and CDR2 (germline): LGHDT, YNNKEL (reference sequence). CDR3 nucleotide sequence: TGTGCCAGCAGCCAAGTCCGAACCGGGACCGCGTTGGAGCAGTACTTC. Translated: CASSQVRTGTALEQYF.

The chain has TRBV11-2 and TRBJ2-5, with TRBD2 identical over 11 bases. Unmatched junction bases numbered 3, after V lost 1 base and J lost 2 bases. There are 16 residues in the CDR3. Per germline, CDR1 SGHAT and CDR2 FQNNGV. CDR3 residues: CASSLAASGGQETQYF. CDR3 nucleotides: TGTGCCAGCAGCTTAGCCGCTAGCGGGGGGCAAGAGACCCAGTACTTC. Drawing the rest from reference TRBV11-2 and TRBJ2-5, the complete variable domain is EAGVAQSPRYKIIEKRQSVAFWCNPISGHATLYWYQQILGQGPKLLIQFQNNGVVDDSQLPKDRFSAERLKGVDSTLKIQPAKLEDSAVYLCASSLAASGGQETQYFGPGTRLLVL.

This clonotype was seen a few times. CDR3 DNA sequence: TGTGCCAGCAGTTTTTCCTCCTCAGGGGGCGAGTATGAAGCTTTCTTT. Translating gives CASSFSSSGGEYEAFF. The chain uses TRBV27 and TRBJ1-1; 8 nucleotides agree with TRBD1. The V and J ends lost 3 bases and 7 bases, in that order; junction bases with no gene match: 13. The CDR3 has 16 residues. Germline-derived CDR1 and CDR2 are MNHEY and SMNVEV (reference sequence).

Regarding this clonotype: A much more abundant neighbour one base away suggests this may be a read error. V and J are TRBV2 and TRBJ2-7; D gene uncertain. Germline CDR1 is SNHLY and CDR2 is FYNNEI. The CDR3 is made up of 11 amino acids. Trimming left V 7 bases short and J 9 bases short, with 13 bases between. CDR3 DNA: TGTGCCAGCACCCCGTCTGACGGGCAGTACTTC. Its protein is CASTPSDGQYF.

This chain uses TRBV2 with TRBJ2-5; D gene ambiguous. V was cut by 6 bases and J by 5 bases, with 22 bases left in between. The CDR3 covers 16 residues. Germline V gene data show CDR1 as SNHLY and CDR2 as FYNNEI. For the CDR3, the DNA is TGTGCCAGCAGGCAAGGTCTTAGGTGGGGTCAGGAGACCCAGTACTTC. Its translation: CASRQGLRWGQETQYF.

Of note for this clonotype: Just one base apart from a much larger clone, this may be a read error. The chain carries TRBV29-1 and TRBJ2-1, with no clear D. From germline, CDR1 is SQVTM and CDR2 ANQGSEA. The CDR3 contains 14 residues. Trimming cost V 5 bases and J 0 bases, with 11 bases left between them. CDR3 amino acids: CSVSTSNSYNEQFF. CDR3 sequence (DNA): TGCAGCGTTTCGACAAGCAACTCCTACAATGAGCAGTTCTTC.

This clonotype was observed many times. The gene calls are TRBV20-1 and TRBJ2-5; the D is unclear. The CDR3 has 11 residues. V lost 6 bases and J lost 1, with 6 bases in between. Germline V gene data show CDR1 as DFQATT and CDR2 as SNEGSKA (reference sequence). For the CDR3, the DNA is TGCAGTGCGCGACGCCAAGAGACCCAGTACTTC. Translating it yields CSARRQETQYF.

This clonotype was counted between two and nine times. The chain is built from TRBV7-8 and TRBJ1-5; D is possibly TRBD1 (5 bases). Trimming took off 5 bases at V and 2 bases at J, with 7 bases between the two ends. CDR3 length: 13 amino acids. Per the germline V gene, CDR1 is SGHVS and CDR2 is FQNEAQ. CDR3 bases: TGTGCCAGCAGCGGGGGAGGCAATCAGCCCCAGCATTTT. Its protein product is CASSGGGNQPQHF.